The present entry profiles one T cell receptor beta chain with its context. Its specificity is unknown. This entry belongs to a study of T cell responses to AZD1222 COVID-19 vaccine. Study details: Recipients boosted at about 4 weeks or about 12 weeks are pooled.

The table came from immunoSEQ multiplex PCR; TCRdb's copy has only in-frame clones and leaves some out. The table has about 180,000 clones, less than 95% seen once. Trimming removed 0 bases at V and 6 bases at J, with 3 bases between. Per the germline V gene, CDR1 is MGHRA and CDR2 is YSYEKL. This CDR3 has 12 residues. Findings and limits, study-wide: Possibly, clonal diversity was underestimated; donors were largely white British and included more females.

The sample was peripheral blood, taken on day 0 of AZD1222 vaccination. The sequence was collected from an adult in good health. The V gene is TRBV4-1, the J gene TRBJ1-5; D is unclear. CDR3 amino acids: CASSQEGQPQHF. The CDR3, as DNA: TGCGCCAGCAGCCAAGAGGGTCAGCCCCAGCATTTT.